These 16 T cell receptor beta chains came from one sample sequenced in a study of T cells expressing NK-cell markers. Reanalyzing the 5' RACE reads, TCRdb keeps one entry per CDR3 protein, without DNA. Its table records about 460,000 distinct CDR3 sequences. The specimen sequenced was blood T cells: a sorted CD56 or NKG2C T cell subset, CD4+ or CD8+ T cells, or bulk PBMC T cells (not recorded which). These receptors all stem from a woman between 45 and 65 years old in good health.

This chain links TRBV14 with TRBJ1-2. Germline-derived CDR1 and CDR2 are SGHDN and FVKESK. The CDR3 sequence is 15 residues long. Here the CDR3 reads CASSQDLDGIYGYTF.

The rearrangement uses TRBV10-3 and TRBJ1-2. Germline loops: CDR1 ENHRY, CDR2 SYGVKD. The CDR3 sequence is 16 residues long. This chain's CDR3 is CAISGVEPHGLYGYTF.

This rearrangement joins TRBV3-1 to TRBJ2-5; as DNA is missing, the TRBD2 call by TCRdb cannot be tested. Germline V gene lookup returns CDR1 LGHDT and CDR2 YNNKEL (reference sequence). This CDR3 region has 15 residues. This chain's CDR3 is CASSQQEGRRETQYF.

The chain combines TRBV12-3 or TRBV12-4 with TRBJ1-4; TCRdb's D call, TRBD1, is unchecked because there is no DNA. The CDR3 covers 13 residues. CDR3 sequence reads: CASSGGGREKLFF.

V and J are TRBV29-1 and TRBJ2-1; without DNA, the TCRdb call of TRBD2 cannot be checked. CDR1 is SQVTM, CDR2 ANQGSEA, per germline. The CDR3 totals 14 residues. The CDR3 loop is CSVPLAIFLNEQFF.

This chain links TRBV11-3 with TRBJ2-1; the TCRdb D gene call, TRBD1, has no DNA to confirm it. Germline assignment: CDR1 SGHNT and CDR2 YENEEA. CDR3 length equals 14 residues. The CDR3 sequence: CASSLDWQGHEQFF. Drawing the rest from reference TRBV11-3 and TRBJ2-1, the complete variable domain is EAGVVQSPRYKIIEKKQPVAFWCNPISGHNTLYWYLQNLGQGPELLIRYENEEAVDDSQLPKDRFSAERLKGVDSTLKIQPAELGDSAVYLCASSLDWQGHEQFFGPGTRLTVL.

The CDR3 sequence is CASSLFEGETDTQYF. The V gene is TRBV5-5, the J gene TRBJ2-3; no DNA is available, so the TRBD1 call from TCRdb remains unchecked. CDR1 is SGHKS, CDR2 YYEKEE, per germline (reference sequence). This CDR3 is built from 15 residues.

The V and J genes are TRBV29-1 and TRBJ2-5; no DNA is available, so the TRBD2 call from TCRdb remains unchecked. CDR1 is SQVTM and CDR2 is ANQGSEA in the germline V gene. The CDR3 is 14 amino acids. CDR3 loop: CSVDNAAGRETQYF. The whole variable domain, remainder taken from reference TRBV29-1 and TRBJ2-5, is SAVISQKPSRDICQRGTSLTIQCQVDSQVTMMFWYRQQPGQSLTLIATANQGSEATYESGFVIDKFPISRPNLTFSTLTVSNMSPEDSSIYLCSVDNAAGRETQYFGPGTRLLVL.

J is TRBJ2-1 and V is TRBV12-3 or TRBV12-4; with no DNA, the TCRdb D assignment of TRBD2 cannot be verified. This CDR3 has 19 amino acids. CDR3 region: CASSLRLASGRRSYNEQFF.

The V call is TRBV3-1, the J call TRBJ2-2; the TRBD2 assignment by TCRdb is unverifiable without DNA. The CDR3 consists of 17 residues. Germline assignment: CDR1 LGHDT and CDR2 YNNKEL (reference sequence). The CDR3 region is CASSQDGGAGEFGELFF.

CDR3 sequence: CSVATFLTDTQYF. V gene TRBV29-1 combines with J gene TRBJ2-3. Germline CDR1 is SQVTM and CDR2 is ANQGSEA. The CDR3 is 13 residues long.

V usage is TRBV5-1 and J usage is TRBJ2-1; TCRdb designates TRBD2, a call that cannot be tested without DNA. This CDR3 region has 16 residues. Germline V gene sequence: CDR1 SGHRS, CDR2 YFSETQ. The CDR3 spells CASSQQAVSSYNEQFF.

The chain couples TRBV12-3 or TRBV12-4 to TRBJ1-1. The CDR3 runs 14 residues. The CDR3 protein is CASSRGSFYTEAFF.

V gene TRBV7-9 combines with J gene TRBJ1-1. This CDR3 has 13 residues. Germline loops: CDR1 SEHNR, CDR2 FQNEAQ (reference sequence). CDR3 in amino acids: CASSLQVSLGAFF.

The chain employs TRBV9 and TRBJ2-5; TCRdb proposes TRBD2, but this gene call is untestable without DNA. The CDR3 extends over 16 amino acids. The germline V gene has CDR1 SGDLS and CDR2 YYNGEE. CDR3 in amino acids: CASSVVGLAGVETQYF.

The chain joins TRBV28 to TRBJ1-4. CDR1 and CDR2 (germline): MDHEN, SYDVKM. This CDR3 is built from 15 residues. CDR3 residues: CASSSGGGRSEKLFF.